This TCR beta chain was sequenced for a study of metastatic and nonmetastatic thyroid tumors. Study context: Patients with malignant and benign thyroid disease provided blood and tumor or nodule tissue, whose repertoires were compared.

Not a single patient had been given any form of treatment at any point before undergoing thyroid surgery. CDR1 is SGHRS and CDR2 is YFSETQ in the germline V gene. The CDR3 runs to 14 residues. V shed 4 bases and J 4 bases; nucleotides not matched to a gene: 6. From the PCR reads, TCRdb re-called clones with MiXCR. The sample lists tens of thousands of clones, around a sixth seen once, with about 20% in the top ten. This clone came up many times. The origin of this receptor is a female donor with papillary thyroid cancer or a benign thyroid nodule (not recorded which). Some clones in this sample may be carry-over from other donors' samples. The J gene is TRBJ1-1, the V gene TRBV5-1; 8 bases align to TRBD1. Material for sequencing was blood. The CDR3 reads CASSVRTGGTEAFF. CDR3 DNA sequence: TGCGCCAGCAGCGTACGAACAGGGGGCACTGAAGCTTTCTTT.